Following are 2 T cell receptor beta chains from one sample sequenced in a study of cytomegalovirus exposure and HLA in healthy donors. A multiplex PCR was run with 60 Vbeta primers and 13 Jbeta primers. Method: immunoSEQ multiplex PCR; TCRdb's copy keeps in-frame clones and lacks some. Of under 200,000 clones in the sample, roughly 76% were seen once. The sequenced sample consisted of PBMCs. The receptors here all came from a man aged 55 to 70 in good health and CMV-seronegative.

This chain uses TRBV27 with TRBJ1-5, with D unresolved. Germline V gives CDR1 MNHEY, CDR2 SMNVEV (reference sequence). V was shortened by 2 bases and J by 6 bases, with 5 bases between the two germline ends. CDR3 size: 12 residues. Here the CDR3 reads CASSLLGQPQHF. CDR3 in DNA: TGTGCCAGCAGTTTACTCGGTCAGCCCCAGCATTTT.

The chain combines TRBV30 with TRBJ2-2, with 8 nucleotides matching TRBD1. With V trimmed by 4 bases and J by 7 bases, 11 bases remained unmatched. CDR1 is GTSNPN, CDR2 SVGIG, per germline (reference sequence). There are 15 residues in the CDR3. The CDR3 nucleotides are TGTGCCTGGATAGGACAGGGAGAGTTTCACGGGGAGCTGTTTTTT. It translates to CAWIGQGEFHGELFF. The full variable domain, with the rest looked up from reference TRBV30 and TRBJ2-2, is SQTIHQWPATLVQPVGSPLSLECTVEGTSNPNLYWYRQAAGRGLQLLFYSVGIGQISSEVPQNLSASRPQDRQFILSSKKLLLSDSGFYLCAWIGQGEFHGELFFGEGSRLTVL.